This TCR beta chain was identified during a study of blood T cell repertoires in COVID-19. This CDR3 region has 12 residues. Trimming pared 3 bases from V and 8 bases from J, leaving 8 bases between. Germline CDR1 reads SGHTA; CDR2 reads FQGTGA. TCRdb's copy holds only in-frame clones and misses some; the assay was immunoSEQ multiplex PCR. The sample lists 120,000 or so clones, over 75% occurring once. The receptor's source is a woman between 55 and 75 years old with acute or convalescent COVID-19. Sequencing was performed on peripheral blood. The chain employs TRBV7-3 and TRBJ2-1; no definite D call. Here the CDR3 reads CASSFIGHEQFF. The CDR3 bases are TGTGCCAGCAGCTTCATTGGCCATGAGCAGTTCTTC.